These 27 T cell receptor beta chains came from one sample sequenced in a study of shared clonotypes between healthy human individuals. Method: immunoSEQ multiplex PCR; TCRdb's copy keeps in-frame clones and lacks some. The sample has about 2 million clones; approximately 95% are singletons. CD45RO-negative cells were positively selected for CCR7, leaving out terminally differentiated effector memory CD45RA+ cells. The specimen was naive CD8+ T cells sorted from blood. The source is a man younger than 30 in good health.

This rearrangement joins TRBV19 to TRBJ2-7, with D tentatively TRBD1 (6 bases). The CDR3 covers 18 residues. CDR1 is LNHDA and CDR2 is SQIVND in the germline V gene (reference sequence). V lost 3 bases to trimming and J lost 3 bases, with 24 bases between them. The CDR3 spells CASSMGADAATNFYEQYF. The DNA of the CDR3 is TGTGCCAGTAGTATGGGGGCGGACGCGGCGACGAATTTCTACGAGCAGTACTTC.

The CDR3 sequence: CASKISAGVDETQYF. The CDR3 DNA reads TGTGCCAGCAAAATTTCAGCGGGAGTTGATGAGACCCAGTACTTC. The chain joins TRBV6-5 to TRBJ2-5, with 8 positions matching TRBD2. J gave up 5 bases and V 7 bases, and 12 bases lay outside the gene matches. Germline assignment: CDR1 MNHEY and CDR2 SVGAGI. There are 15 residues in the CDR3.

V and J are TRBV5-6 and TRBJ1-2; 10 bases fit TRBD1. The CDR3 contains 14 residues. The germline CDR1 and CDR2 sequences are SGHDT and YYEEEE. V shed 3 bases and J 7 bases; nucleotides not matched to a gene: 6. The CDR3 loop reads CASSWDRGVVGYTF. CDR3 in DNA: TGTGCCAGCAGCTGGGACAGGGGAGTAGTTGGCTACACCTTC.

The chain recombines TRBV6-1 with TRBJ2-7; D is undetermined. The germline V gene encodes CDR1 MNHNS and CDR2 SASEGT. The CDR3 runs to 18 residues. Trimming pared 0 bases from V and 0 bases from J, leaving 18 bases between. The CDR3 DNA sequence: TGTGCCAGCAGTGAAGCGGTCCCGAAGGAACAGATCTCCTACGAGCAGTACTTC. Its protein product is CASSEAVPKEQISYEQYF.

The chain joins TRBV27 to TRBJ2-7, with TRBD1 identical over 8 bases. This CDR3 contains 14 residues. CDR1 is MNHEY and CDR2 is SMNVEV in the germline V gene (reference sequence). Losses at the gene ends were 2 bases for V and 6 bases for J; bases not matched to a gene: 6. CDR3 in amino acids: CASSLMTGEREQYF. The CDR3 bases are TGTGCCAGCAGTTTAATGACAGGGGAACGCGAGCAGTACTTC.

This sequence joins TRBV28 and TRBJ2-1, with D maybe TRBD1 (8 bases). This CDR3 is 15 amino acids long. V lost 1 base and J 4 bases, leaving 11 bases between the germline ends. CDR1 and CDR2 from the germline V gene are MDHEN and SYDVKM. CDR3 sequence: CASSLYRGGYNEQFF. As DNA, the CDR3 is TGTGCCAGCAGTTTATACAGGGGGGGGTACAATGAGCAGTTCTTC.

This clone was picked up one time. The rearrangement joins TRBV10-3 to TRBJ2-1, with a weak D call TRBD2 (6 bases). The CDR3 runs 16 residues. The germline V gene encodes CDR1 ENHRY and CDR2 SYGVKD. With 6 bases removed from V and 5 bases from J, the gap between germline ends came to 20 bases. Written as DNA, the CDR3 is TGTGCCATCAGGACCTCCTCACCGACTAGGGACAATGAGCAGTTCTTC. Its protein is CAIRTSSPTRDNEQFF.

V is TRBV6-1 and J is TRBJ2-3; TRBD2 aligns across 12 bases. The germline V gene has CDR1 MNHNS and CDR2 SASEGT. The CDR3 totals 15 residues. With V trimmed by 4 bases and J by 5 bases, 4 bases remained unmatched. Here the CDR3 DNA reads TGTGCCAGCAGTGTTCTAGCGGGGGGGCGAGATACGCAGTATTTT. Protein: CASSVLAGGRDTQYF.

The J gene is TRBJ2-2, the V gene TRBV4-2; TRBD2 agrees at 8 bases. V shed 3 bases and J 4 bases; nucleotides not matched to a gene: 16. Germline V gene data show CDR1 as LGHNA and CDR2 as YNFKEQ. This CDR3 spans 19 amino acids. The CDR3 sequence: CASSHPPLSGGAGTGELFF. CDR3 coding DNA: TGTGCCAGCAGCCATCCTCCGTTGTCCGGGGGGGCGGGCACCGGGGAGCTGTTTTTT.

CDR3 protein: CASSPGGQVYEQYF. DNA of the CDR3: TGTGCCAGCAGCCCCGGCGGACAAGTCTACGAGCAGTACTTC. The chain combines TRBV9 with TRBJ2-7, with D possibly being TRBD1 (5 bases). Germline values: CDR1 SGDLS, CDR2 YYNGEE. The CDR3 consists of 14 residues. Trimming pared 4 bases from V and 3 bases from J, leaving 14 bases between.

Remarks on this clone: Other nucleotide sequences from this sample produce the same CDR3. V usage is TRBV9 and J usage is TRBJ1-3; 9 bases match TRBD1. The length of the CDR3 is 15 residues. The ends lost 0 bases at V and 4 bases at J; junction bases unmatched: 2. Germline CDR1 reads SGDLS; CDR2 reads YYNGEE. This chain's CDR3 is CASSVGQGGGNTIYF. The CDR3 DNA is TGTGCCAGCAGCGTAGGACAGGGGGGCGGAAACACCATATATTTT. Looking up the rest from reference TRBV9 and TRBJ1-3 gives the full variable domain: DSGVTQTPKHLITATGQRVTLRCSPRSGDLSVYWYQQSLDQGLQFLIQYYNGEERAKGNILERFSAQQFPDLHSELNLSSLELGDSALYFCASSVGQGGGNTIYFGEGSWLTVV.

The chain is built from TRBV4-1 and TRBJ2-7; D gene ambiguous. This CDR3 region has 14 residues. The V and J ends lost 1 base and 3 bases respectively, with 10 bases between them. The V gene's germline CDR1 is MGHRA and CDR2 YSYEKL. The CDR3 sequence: CASSQVGYSYEQYF. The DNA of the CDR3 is TGCGCCAGCAGCCAAGTCGGATACAGCTACGAGCAGTACTTC.

The CDR3 sequence: CASRLPPGLAGTYNEQFF. The CDR3 nucleotides read TGTGCCAGCAGATTACCTCCGGGACTAGCGGGGACCTACAATGAGCAGTTCTTC. The rearrangement joins TRBV21-1 to TRBJ2-1; the DNA was not compared with TRBD2, the D call given in the table. TRBV21-1 is classified as a pseudogene. CDR3 size: 18 residues.

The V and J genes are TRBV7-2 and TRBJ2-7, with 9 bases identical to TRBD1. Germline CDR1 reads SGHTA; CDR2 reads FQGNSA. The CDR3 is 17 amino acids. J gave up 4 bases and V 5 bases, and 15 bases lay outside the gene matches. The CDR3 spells CASSAGQGHTILYEQYF. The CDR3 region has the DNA TGTGCCAGCAGCGCGGGACAGGGCCATACAATCCTTTACGAGCAGTACTTC. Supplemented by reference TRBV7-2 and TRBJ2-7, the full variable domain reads GAGVSQSPSNKVTEKGKDVELRCDPISGHTALYWYRQSLGQGLEFLIYFQGNSAPDKSGLPSDRFSAERTGGSVSTLTIQRTQQEDSAVYLCASSAGQGHTILYEQYFGPGTRLTVT.

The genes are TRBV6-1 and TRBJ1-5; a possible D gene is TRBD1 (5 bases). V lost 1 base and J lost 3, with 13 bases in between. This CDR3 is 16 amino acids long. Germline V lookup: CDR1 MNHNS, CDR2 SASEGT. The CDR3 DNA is TGTGCCAGCAGTGAAGATTGGGGGACGGCCAATCAGCCCCAGCATTTT. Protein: CASSEDWGTANQPQHF.

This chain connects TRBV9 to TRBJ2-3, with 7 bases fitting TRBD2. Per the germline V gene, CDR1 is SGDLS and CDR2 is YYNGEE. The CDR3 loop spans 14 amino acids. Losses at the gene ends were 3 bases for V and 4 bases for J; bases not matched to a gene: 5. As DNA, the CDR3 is TGTGCCAGCAGCGAGGCGGGAGTCTCAGATACGCAGTATTTT. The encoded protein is CASSEAGVSDTQYF.

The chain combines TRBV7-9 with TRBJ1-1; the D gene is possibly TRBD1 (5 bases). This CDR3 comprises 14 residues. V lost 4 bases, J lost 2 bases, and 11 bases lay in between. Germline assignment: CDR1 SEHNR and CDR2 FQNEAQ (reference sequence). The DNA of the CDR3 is TGTGCCAGCAGCTCAGGGACGATCAACACTGAAGCTTTCTTT. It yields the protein CASSSGTINTEAFF.

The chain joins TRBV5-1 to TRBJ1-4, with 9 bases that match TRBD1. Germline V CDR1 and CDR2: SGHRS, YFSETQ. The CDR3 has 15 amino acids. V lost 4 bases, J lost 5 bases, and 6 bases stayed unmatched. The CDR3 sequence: CASSGGTGSNEKLFF. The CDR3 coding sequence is TGCGCCAGCAGCGGGGGGACAGGGTCCAATGAAAAACTGTTTTTT. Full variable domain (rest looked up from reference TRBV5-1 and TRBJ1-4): KAGVTQTPRYLIKTRGQQVTLSCSPISGHRSVSWYQQTPGQGLQFLFEYFSETQRNKGNFPGRFSGRQFSNSRSEMNVSTLELGDSALYLCASSGGTGSNEKLFFGSGTQLSVL.

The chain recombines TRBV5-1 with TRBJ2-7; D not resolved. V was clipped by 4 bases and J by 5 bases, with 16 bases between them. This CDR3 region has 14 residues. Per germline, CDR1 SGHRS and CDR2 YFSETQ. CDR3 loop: CASSPLGETDEQYF. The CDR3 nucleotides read TGCGCCAGCAGCCCCCTGGGTGAGACCGACGAGCAGTACTTC.

The CDR3 region is CASSVEPDDRGHTNGYTF. CDR3 nucleotides: TGTGCCAGCAGCGTAGAACCGGACGACAGGGGGCACACTAATGGCTACACCTTC. The chain combines TRBV9 with TRBJ1-2; 10 bases fit TRBD1. Trimming took 0 bases from V and 6 from J; bases not matched to a gene: 14. Germline lookup yields CDR1 SGDLS and CDR2 YYNGEE. The CDR3 contains 18 residues.

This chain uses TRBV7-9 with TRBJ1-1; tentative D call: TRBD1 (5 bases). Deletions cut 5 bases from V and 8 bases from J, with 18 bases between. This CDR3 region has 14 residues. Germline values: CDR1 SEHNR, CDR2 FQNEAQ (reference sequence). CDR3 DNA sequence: TGTGCCAGCAGCAGTTCCTGGGGCCTCGGGGAAGCTTTCTTT. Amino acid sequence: CASSSSWGLGEAFF.

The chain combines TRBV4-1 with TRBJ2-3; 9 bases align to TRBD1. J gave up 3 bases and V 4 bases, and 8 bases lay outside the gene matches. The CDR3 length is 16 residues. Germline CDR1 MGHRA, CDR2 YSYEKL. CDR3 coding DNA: TGCGCCAGCAGCCGCCTAGGGGGACAGGGAACAGATACGCAGTATTTT. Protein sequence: CASSRLGGQGTDTQYF.

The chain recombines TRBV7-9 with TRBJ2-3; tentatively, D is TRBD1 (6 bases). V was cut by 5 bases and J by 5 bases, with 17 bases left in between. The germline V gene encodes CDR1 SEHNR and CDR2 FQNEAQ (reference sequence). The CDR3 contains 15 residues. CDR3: CASSPPGHPGDTQYF. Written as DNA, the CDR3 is TGTGCCAGCAGCCCACCGGGACACCCTGGAGATACGCAGTATTTT.

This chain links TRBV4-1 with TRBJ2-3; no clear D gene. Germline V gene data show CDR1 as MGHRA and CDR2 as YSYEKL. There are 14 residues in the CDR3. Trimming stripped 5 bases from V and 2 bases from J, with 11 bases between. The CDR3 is CASSSLQYTDTQYF. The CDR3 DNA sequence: TGCGCCAGCAGCTCTTTGCAGTACACAGATACGCAGTATTTT.

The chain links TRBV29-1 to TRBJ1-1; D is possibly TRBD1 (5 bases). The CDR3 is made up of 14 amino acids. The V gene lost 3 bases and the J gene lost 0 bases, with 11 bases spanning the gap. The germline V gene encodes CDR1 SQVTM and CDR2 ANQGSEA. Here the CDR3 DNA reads TGCAGCGTTGACACAGGACCCATGAACACTGAAGCTTTCTTT. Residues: CSVDTGPMNTEAFF.

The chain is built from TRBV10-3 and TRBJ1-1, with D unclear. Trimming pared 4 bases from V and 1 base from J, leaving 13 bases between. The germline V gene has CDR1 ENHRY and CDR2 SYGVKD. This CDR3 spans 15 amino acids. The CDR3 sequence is CAISGSWSANTEAFF. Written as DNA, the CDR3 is TGTGCCATCAGTGGGTCTTGGAGTGCGAACACTGAAGCTTTCTTT.

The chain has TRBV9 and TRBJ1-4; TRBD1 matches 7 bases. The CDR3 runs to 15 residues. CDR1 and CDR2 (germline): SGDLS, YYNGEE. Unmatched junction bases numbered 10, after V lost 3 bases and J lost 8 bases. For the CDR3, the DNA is TGTGCCAGCAGCGGAACAGGGGATAGAGGGGAAAAACTGTTTTTT. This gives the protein CASSGTGDRGEKLFF.